The following is a T cell receptor (beta chain) sequence with its context. As yet, its antigen is unknown. The sample originates from a study of shared clonotypes between healthy human individuals. On the study more broadly: Each donor contributed plates that comprised three CD4 naive, three CD4 memory, two CD8 naive and one CD8 memory. The study, taken as a whole, reports: Having only a few donors restricted how much genetic and exposure-history diversity was captured. It was observed that roughly 5% of naive CD4 clonotypes were shared across four donors.

Per the germline V gene, CDR1 is MDHEN and CDR2 is SYDVKM. Between the trimmed V and J ends, which lost 2 bases and 7 bases, there was a span of 8 bases. The CDR3 loop spans 13 amino acids. Here immunoSEQ multiplex PCR was the method, and the copy in TCRdb shows in-frame clones only, minus some. This sample has 2 million to 2.5 million clones, with around 90% found just once. This chain uses TRBV28 with TRBJ1-4; D gene ambiguous. The specimen sequenced was naive CD4+ T cells from PBMCs. The subset is: CD45RA+ positively selected. The TCR sequence derives from a man aged 18 to 30 in good health. Some clones in this sample may be carry-over from other donors' samples. The CDR3 protein is CASSLGQPEKLFF. The CDR3 coding sequence is TGTGCCAGCAGTTTAGGCCAGCCTGAAAAACTGTTTTTT.